The source of this T cell receptor (beta chain) is a study of T cells in localized non-small cell lung cancer. Broader study findings: The study found T cell clonality highest in uninvolved adjacent lung, above tumor. In adjacent lung, a median approximately 60 of the top 100 tumor clones were found. Sequencing was restricted to one tumor region; therefore, heterogeneity remains possible. Prolonged overall survival went with higher T cell density in the blood.

The germline gives CDR1 SGHTA, CDR2 FQGNSA. Trimming pared 6 bases from V and 1 base from J, leaving 9 bases between. This CDR3 contains 13 residues. A single count supports this clone. Its antigen remains unknown. The assay was immunoSEQ multiplex PCR, and TCRdb's table has in-frame clones only and misses some. This table has under 55,000 clones, about 78% appearing once. The sample here was PBMCs, taken before any cancer treatment. This clonotype originated in a woman aged 35-70 years with stage II lung adenocarcinoma. This sequence joins TRBV7-2 and TRBJ1-1, with a possible D match to TRBD1 (6 bases). Written as DNA, the CDR3 is TGTGCCAGCAGGATAGGGGGGAACACTGAAGCTTTCTTT. Its protein product is CASRIGGNTEAFF.